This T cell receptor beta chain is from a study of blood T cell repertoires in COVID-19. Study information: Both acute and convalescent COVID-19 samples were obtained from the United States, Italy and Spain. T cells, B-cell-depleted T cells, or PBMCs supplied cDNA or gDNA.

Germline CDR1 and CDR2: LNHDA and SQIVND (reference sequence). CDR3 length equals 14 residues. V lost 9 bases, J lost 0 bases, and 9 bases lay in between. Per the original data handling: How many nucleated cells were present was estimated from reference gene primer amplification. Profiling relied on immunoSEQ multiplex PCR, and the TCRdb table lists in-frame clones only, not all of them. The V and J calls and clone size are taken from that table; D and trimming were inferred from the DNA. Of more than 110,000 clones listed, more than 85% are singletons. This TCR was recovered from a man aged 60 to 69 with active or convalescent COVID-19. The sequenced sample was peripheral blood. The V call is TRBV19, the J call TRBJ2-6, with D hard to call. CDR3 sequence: CASQISSGANVLTF. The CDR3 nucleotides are TGTGCCAGCCAAATTTCCTCTGGGGCCAACGTCCTGACTTTC. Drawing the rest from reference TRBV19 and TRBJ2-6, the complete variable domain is DGGITQSPKYLFRKEGQNVTLSCEQNLNHDAMYWYRQDPGQGLRLIYYSQIVNDFQKGDIAEGYSVSREKKESFPLTVTSAQKNPTAFYLCASQISSGANVLTFGAGSRLTVL.